This T cell receptor (beta chain) was retrieved from a study of regulatory T cells in long-lasting Graves disease. From germline, CDR1 is MNHNS and CDR2 SASEGT. V gave up 5 bases and J gave up 0 bases, with 10 bases separating them. The CDR3 consists of 14 residues. The sample's time point: newly diagnosed GD, antithyroid drugs for less than 3 months. Making the TCR library involved RNA that had been extracted from PBMCs. EDTA tubes collected 7.5 to 9.5 milliliters of peripheral blood. Arm-PCR with iRepertoire HTBI primers amplified the CDR3 regions for these TCR beta libraries. Using its own MiXCR run on the multiplex PCR reads, TCRdb lists one record per CDR3 protein. Among hundreds of thousands of distinct CDR3 sequences, 15% to 20% were seen once, and the ten largest hold 12%. Study-level results: Newly diagnosed Graves' patients had higher TCR diversity than persistent ones.

This clonotype was found a few times. The antigen is unknown. This sample was also put to use in a study of T cells in Graves' hyperthyroidism and ophthalmopathy. That source notes: Recently diagnosed hyperthyroidism of less than 2 months' duration affected patients aged 18 to 65. Carried out on the TCR CDR3, a first-round RT-PCR used the HTBI primer set.

The chain links TRBV6-1 to TRBJ1-1; tentatively, D is TRBD1 (6 bases). The TCR originated in a man aged 18 to 35 with Graves disease. Sequencing was performed on peripheral blood mononuclear cells (PBMCs), taken at new diagnosis, from a patient treated with antithyroid drugs. The CDR3 protein is CASSRDKVNTEAFF. As DNA, the CDR3 is TGTGCCAGCAGTCGGGACAAGGTGAACACTGAAGCTTTCTTT.